This T cell receptor beta chain came from a study of human T cells and chemical hapten exposure. Study-wide background: Diphenylcyclopropenone, dosed weekly to the scalp, was given to patients throughout the approximately 25-week study.

The time point was: patch test 3, about 24 weeks after DPC sensitization. Indicated treatment: therapeutic diphenylcyclopropenone sensitization with weekly scalp DPC. CDR3 length: 14 residues. Trimming took 5 bases from V and 2 from J; bases not matched to a gene: 4. Overall study findings and caveats: Sensitizing to DPC left TCRs with a frequency above 1 in 1000 unaltered. Healthy individuals' immune responses may differ from those of donors, who had alopecia.

Details on this clonotype: Antigen unknown.

Unique molecular identifiers were attached to individual cDNA molecules during library preparation. Each CDR3 protein is one row after TCRdb ran MiXCR on the RACE reads. The data hold just over 95,000 distinct CDR3 sequences, with less than 35% observed a single time. The sequence derives from a man in his forties with alopecia areata. Some clones in this sample may be carry-over from other donors' samples. The chain couples TRBV12-3 or TRBV12-4 to TRBJ2-7, with 9 bases fitting TRBD2. The sequenced sample was whole blood, obtained in connection with sensitization to the hapten diphenylcyclopropenone (DPC). CDR3 sequence: CASSGLANTYEQYF. CDR3 sequence (DNA): TGTGCCAGCAGTGGACTAGCGAACACCTACGAGCAGTACTTC.